The TCR beta chain under discussion was sequenced for a study of vaccination and CD4 T cells after COVID-19. Study-wide points: Median SARS-CoV-2-reactive clonotypes rose from approximately 23 to 38, not significantly.

The Oncomine TCR Beta short-read assay was applied to DNA of cultured CD4+ T cells. Genomic DNA was drawn out of CD4+ T cells grown in culture. From the PCR reads, TCRdb called clonotypes with MiXCR, one entry per CDR3 protein. This sample has 15,000 to 20,000 distinct CDR3 sequences, with approximately 41% found just once. As to treatment: roughly 10-day PBMC culture with coronavirus spike peptide pools or control peptides (ViraFEST assay). On this clonotype: Its antigen is currently unknown.

CDR3 length: 15 amino acids. The junction had 7 bases not matched to a gene; V was cut back by 4 bases and J by 7 bases. Germline V gene lookup returns CDR1 SGHTA and CDR2 FQGTGA. The sample was CD4+ T cells from blood, cultured in vitro. The chain links TRBV7-3 to TRBJ1-6, with 7 bases identical to TRBD1. The origin of this receptor is a human donor who had recovered from COVID-19. CDR3 bases: TGTGCCAGCAGCTCTACGACAGGGTTGAATTCACCCCTCCACTTT. This codes for CASSSTTGLNSPLHF.